The 10 T cell receptor beta chains reported below all come from one sample, sequenced in a study of PD-1 blockade in classical Hodgkin lymphoma. Time point noted: cycle 4 day 1 (C4D1), after 5 to 7 weeks of nivolumab. Each and every patient relapsed after autologous stem cell transplantation, and patients got differing brentuximab vedotin exposure. Sequencing was performed with immunoSEQ multiplex PCR; in TCRdb, only in-frame clones are kept and a portion is missing. This sample has tens of thousands of clones, with roughly 80% found just once. The sample consisted of peripheral blood mononuclear cells (PBMCs), taken before the fourth cycle of nivolumab. The receptors here all came from a human donor with classical Hodgkin lymphoma.

This clone appeared a few times. The V gene is TRBV5-1, the J gene TRBJ2-1; D possibly corresponds to TRBD2 (6 bases). The germline V gene has CDR1 SGHRS and CDR2 YFSETQ. Deletions cut 0 bases from V and 2 bases from J, with 12 bases between. This CDR3 has 16 amino acids. The DNA for the CDR3 is TGCGCCAGCAGCTTGGCCGGGGGAGTGGCCTACAATGAGCAGTTCTTC. Its protein is CASSLAGGVAYNEQFF.

This chain joins TRBV7-3 and TRBJ2-5; 12 bases agree with TRBD2. Germline CDR1 is SGHTA and CDR2 is FQGTGA. V shed 3 bases, J shed 5 bases, and the junction held 1 base outside the gene matches. The CDR3 has 14 amino acids. CDR3 DNA sequence: TGTGCCAGCAGCTTGACTAGCGGGAGTGAGACCCAGTACTTC. Translating it yields CASSLTSGSETQYF.

The table lists this clone with a count of one. The J gene is TRBJ1-3, the V gene TRBV7-2; D not certain. CDR1 is SGHTA and CDR2 is FQGNSA in the germline V gene. This CDR3 is 15 amino acids long. V was pared by 0 bases and J by 7 bases, with 13 bases between. The CDR3 spells CASSLAGSPTNTIYF. The DNA of the CDR3 is TGTGCCAGCAGCTTAGCGGGTTCCCCGACGAACACCATATATTTT.

The chain has TRBV12-5 and TRBJ1-6; D gene uncertain. The CDR3 extends over 13 amino acids. Trimming left V 1 base short and J 9 bases short, with 7 bases between. Germline CDR1 and CDR2: LGHNT and FRNRAP. The CDR3 protein is CASGLEAGSPLHF. CDR3 bases: TGTGCTAGTGGTTTGGAAGCGGGTTCACCCCTCCACTTT.

The chain combines TRBV5-1 with TRBJ2-1; a weak D match, TRBD2 (5 bases). CDR3 length: 14 amino acids. Germline V gene data show CDR1 as SGHRS and CDR2 as YFSETQ. V was cut by 3 bases and J by 3 bases, with 10 bases left in between. Written as DNA, the CDR3 is TGCGCCAGCAGCTCTACCGGGGACTACAATGAGCAGTTCTTC. It codes for CASSSTGDYNEQFF.

The rearrangement uses TRBV28 and TRBJ1-4; D gene unclear. The V end was cut by 3 bases, the J end by 0 bases, with 5 bases between. The germline V gene has CDR1 MDHEN and CDR2 SYDVKM. The length of the CDR3 is 14 residues. CDR3 bases: TGTGCCAGCAGTTTCTTCGCAACTAATGAAAAACTGTTTTTT. Translating it yields CASSFFATNEKLFF. Looking up the rest from reference TRBV28 and TRBJ1-4 gives the full variable domain: DVKVTQSSRYLVKRTGEKVFLECVQDMDHENMFWYRQDPGLGLRLIYFSYDVKMKEKGDIPEGYSVSREKKERFSLILESASTNQTSMYLCASSFFATNEKLFFGSGTQLSVL.

CDR3 nucleotide sequence: TGTGCCAGCAGTTCGGACAGGTCCCGCACCGGGGAGCTGTTTTTT. Protein product: CASSSDRSRTGELFF. V and J are TRBV27 and TRBJ2-2; 7 bases map to TRBD1. The CDR3 has 15 amino acids. The J segment lost 4 bases and the V segment lost 4 bases, leaving 6 bases of the junction unmatched. From germline, CDR1 is MNHEY and CDR2 SMNVEV (reference sequence).

This chain joins TRBV7-2 and TRBJ2-7, with a tentative D call TRBD1 (7 bases). V shed 5 bases and J shed 2 bases, with 19 bases lying between them. The CDR3 is 16 amino acids. Germline loops: CDR1 SGHTA, CDR2 FQGNSA. The CDR3 sequence is CASSRGGRGYTYEQYF. CDR3 bases: TGTGCCAGCAGCCGGGGAGGCAGGGGGTATACCTACGAGCAGTACTTC.

The V call is TRBV7-3, the J call TRBJ1-2; the D is unclear. V dropped 8 bases and J dropped 2 bases, with 18 bases sitting between them. This CDR3 has 15 residues. From germline, CDR1 is SGHTA and CDR2 FQGTGA. The CDR3 here is CASSPTGQTNYGYTF. The DNA for the CDR3 is TGTGCCAGCTCCCCAACCGGGCAGACGAACTATGGCTACACCTTC. The variable domain in full, completed from reference TRBV7-3 and TRBJ1-2, reads GAGVSQTPSNKVTEKGKYVELRCDPISGHTALYWYRQSLGQGPEFLIYFQGTGAADDSGLPNDRFFAVRPEGSVSTLKIQRTERGDSAVYLCASSPTGQTNYGYTFGSGTRLTVV.

The V and J genes are TRBV11-2 and TRBJ1-2; no clear D gene. CDR3 length: 13 amino acids. The ends were cut back, 2 bases at V and 0 bases at J, with 4 bases in the middle. Germline V gives CDR1 SGHAT, CDR2 FQNNGV. The CDR3 DNA follows: TGTGCCAGCAGCTTAAGGGCTAACTATGGCTACACCTTC. Translating gives CASSLRANYGYTF.